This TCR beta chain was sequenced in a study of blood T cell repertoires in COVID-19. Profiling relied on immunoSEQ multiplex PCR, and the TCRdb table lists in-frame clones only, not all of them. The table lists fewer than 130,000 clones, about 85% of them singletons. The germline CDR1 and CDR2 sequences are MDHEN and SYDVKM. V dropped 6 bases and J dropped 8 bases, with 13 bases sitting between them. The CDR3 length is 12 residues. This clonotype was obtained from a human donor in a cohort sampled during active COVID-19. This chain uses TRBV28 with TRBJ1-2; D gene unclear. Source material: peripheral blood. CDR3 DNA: TGTGCCAGCAGGGGAGGGCAACAGGGCTACACCTTC. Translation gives CASRGGQQGYTF.